The 23 T cell receptor beta chains listed next were all sequenced from one sample in a study of cytomegalovirus exposure and HLA in healthy donors. Researchers ran the PCR with 60 Vbeta and 13 Jbeta primers. Libraries were prepared by immunoSEQ multiplex PCR; TCRdb keeps only in-frame clonotypes and omits some of them. The sample has some 130,000 clones, 70% to 85% seen once. The source material was PBMCs. These receptors originate from a male donor in good health and CMV-seropositive.

This clone came up a few times. V and J are TRBV4-1 and TRBJ2-5, with D maybe TRBD1 (6 bases). V was pared by 0 bases and J by 1 base, with 9 bases between. The germline V gene has CDR1 MGHRA and CDR2 YSYEKL. The CDR3 is made up of 15 amino acids. In nucleotides, the CDR3 is TGCGCCAGCAGCCAAGATTGGACAGTCCAAGAGACCCAGTACTTC. It codes for CASSQDWTVQETQYF.

The gene calls are TRBV6-5 and TRBJ1-5; weak D call: TRBD1 (5 bases). CDR3 length equals 14 residues. V dropped 7 bases and J dropped 4 bases, with 14 bases sitting between them. Germline CDR1 reads MNHEY; CDR2 reads SVGAGI. CDR3 protein: CASTLTDRNQPQHF. The CDR3, as DNA: TGTGCCAGCACCTTGACAGACCGAAATCAGCCCCAGCATTTT.

V gene TRBV6-5 combines with J gene TRBJ1-1, with 9 bases matching TRBD1. The trim removed 7 bases at V and 9 bases at J, leaving 9 bases unmatched. Germline V gene lookup returns CDR1 MNHEY and CDR2 SVGAGI. CDR3 length: 13 amino acids. CDR3 loop: CASNGDRASKAFF. DNA of the CDR3: TGTGCCAGCAACGGGGACAGGGCTTCCAAAGCTTTCTTT.

The rearrangement joins TRBV4-2 to TRBJ2-3; D uncertain. The CDR3 totals 15 residues. CDR1 and CDR2 (germline): LGHNA, YNFKEQ. V lost 7 bases to trimming and J lost 4 bases, with 18 bases between them. The CDR3 region has the DNA TGTGCCAGCAACCTAAGCCCCCGTCTCTCAGATACGCAGTATTTT. Translating it yields CASNLSPRLSDTQYF.

The rearrangement uses TRBV5-1 and TRBJ2-6; D is perhaps TRBD2 (5 bases). The CDR3 contains 17 residues. Between the trimmed V and J ends, which lost 0 bases and 3 bases, there was a span of 13 bases. The germline CDR1 and CDR2 sequences are SGHRS and YFSETQ. CDR3 sequence (DNA): TGCGCCAGCAGCTTGGTCGGGGTTGGGTTTGGGGCCAACGTCCTGACTTTC. Amino acid sequence: CASSLVGVGFGANVLTF.

The chain is built from TRBV5-5 and TRBJ1-5; possibly TRBD1 for D (5 bases). Germline CDR1 and CDR2: SGHKS and YYEKEE (reference sequence). Trimming removed 0 bases from V and 0 bases from J, with 7 bases in between. The CDR3 extends over 15 amino acids. CDR3 loop: CASSLADSSNQPQHF. For the CDR3, the DNA is TGTGCCAGCAGCTTGGCCGACAGTAGCAATCAGCCCCAGCATTTT.

The V and J genes are TRBV28 and TRBJ2-6; D remains ambiguous. From germline, CDR1 is MDHEN and CDR2 SYDVKM. This CDR3 spans 18 amino acids. Trimming removed 6 bases at V and 0 bases at J, with 18 bases between. DNA of the CDR3: TGTGCCAGCAGGGTCCGTAGACTCATTGTCTCTGGGGCCAACGTCCTGACTTTC. Translated, it gives CASRVRRLIVSGANVLTF. The variable domain in full, with the rest retrieved from reference TRBV28 and TRBJ2-6, is DVKVTQSSRYLVKRTGEKVFLECVQDMDHENMFWYRQDPGLGLRLIYFSYDVKMKEKGDIPEGYSVSREKKERFSLILESASTNQTSMYLCASRVRRLIVSGANVLTFGAGSRLTVL.

The chain uses TRBV6-5 and TRBJ2-3; D remains ambiguous. Germline CDR1 and CDR2: MNHEY and SVGAGI. V lost 6 bases and J lost 2, with 6 bases in between. This CDR3 has 12 residues. This CDR3 is CASRGITDTQYF. The CDR3, as DNA: TGTGCCAGCAGGGGCATCACAGATACGCAGTATTTT.

This rearrangement joins TRBV5-1 to TRBJ2-3; D is possibly TRBD1 (5 bases). Trimming took off 0 bases at V and 2 bases at J, with 7 bases between the two ends. Per the germline V gene, CDR1 is SGHRS and CDR2 is YFSETQ. The CDR3 runs to 14 residues. CDR3 protein: CASSLEGNTDTQYF. For the CDR3, the DNA is TGCGCCAGCAGCTTGGAGGGGAACACAGATACGCAGTATTTT.

Of note for this clone: Distinct nucleotide sequences in the sample also encode this CDR3. V gene TRBV5-1 combines with J gene TRBJ2-3; 8 bases are shared with TRBD2. V lost 0 bases, J lost 4 bases, and 4 bases stayed unmatched. The CDR3 is 15 residues long. Germline V lookup: CDR1 SGHRS, CDR2 YFSETQ. DNA of the CDR3: TGCGCCAGCAGCTTGGTTTTAGCGGGACCAGATACGCAGTATTTT. Encoded protein: CASSLVLAGPDTQYF. The variable domain in full, completed from reference TRBV5-1 and TRBJ2-3, reads KAGVTQTPRYLIKTRGQQVTLSCSPISGHRSVSWYQQTPGQGLQFLFEYFSETQRNKGNFPGRFSGRQFSNSRSEMNVSTLELGDSALYLCASSLVLAGPDTQYFGPGTRLTVL.

The CDR3: CACGPFLYEQYF. The CDR3 nucleotides read TGTGCCTGTGGGCCGTTTCTTTACGAGCAGTACTTC. The J gene is TRBJ2-7, the V gene TRBV6-1; D not certain. V lost 11 bases, J lost 4 bases, and 15 bases lay in between. The CDR3 extends over 12 amino acids. Germline CDR1 is MNHNS and CDR2 is SASEGT.

This clone was counted a few times. V and J are TRBV4-2 and TRBJ1-3; the match to TRBD1 covers 7 bases. The germline V gene encodes CDR1 LGHNA and CDR2 YNFKEQ. CDR3 size: 14 residues. The V gene end was trimmed by 3 bases and the J gene end by 3 bases; junction bases not matched to a gene: 2. CDR3 DNA sequence: TGTGCCAGCAGCCAGGACAGGAGTGGAAACACCATATATTTT. Protein sequence: CASSQDRSGNTIYF.

The chain links TRBV7-2 to TRBJ2-2; perhaps TRBD1 as D (6 bases). The CDR3 contains 16 residues. Trimming left V 5 bases short and J 2 bases short, with 15 bases between. From germline, CDR1 is SGHTA and CDR2 FQGNSA. The CDR3 sequence: CASSPFGTSNTGELFF. Here the CDR3 DNA reads TGTGCCAGCAGCCCCTTTGGGACATCAAACACCGGGGAGCTGTTTTTT.

The chain links TRBV6-4 to TRBJ1-6; D gene unclear. Germline V lookup: CDR1 MRHNA, CDR2 SNTAGT. V lost 0 bases and J 6 bases, leaving 3 bases between the germline ends. CDR3 size: 13 residues. In DNA form, the CDR3 reads TGTGCCAGCAGTGACTCGGCTAATTCACCCCTCCACTTT. It codes for CASSDSANSPLHF.

The J gene is TRBJ2-7, the V gene TRBV6-6, with D possibly being TRBD1 (6 bases). CDR1 and CDR2 (germline): MNHNY, SVGAGI (reference sequence). The CDR3 has 13 amino acids. Trimming took off 2 bases at V and 4 bases at J, with 9 bases between the two ends. DNA of the CDR3: TGTGCCAGCAGTTACGGGACAACTTACGAGCAGTACTTC. Protein product: CASSYGTTYEQYF.

The rearrangement links TRBV6-1 to TRBJ1-1; D call uncertain. V was shortened by 4 bases and J by 8 bases, with 20 bases between the two germline ends. Germline CDR1 reads MNHNS; CDR2 reads SASEGT. CDR3 length: 15 residues. CDR3 nucleotides: TGTGCCAGCAGTGTGACGAATATCGGGTCAGCGGAAGCTTTCTTT. It is translated as CASSVTNIGSAEAFF.

CDR3 DNA: TGTGCCAGCAGCTTAGCCCCTCCGGGACTAGCGCGAAATGAGCAGTTCTTC. It translates to CASSLAPPGLARNEQFF. V is TRBV11-2 and J is TRBJ2-1; 10 nucleotides match TRBD2. The J segment lost 7 bases and the V segment lost 1 base, leaving 10 bases of the junction unmatched. CDR1 and CDR2 (germline): SGHAT, FQNNGV. The CDR3 sequence is 17 residues long.

The count of this clone is one. The chain uses TRBV5-1 and TRBJ2-3; TRBD2 agrees at 7 bases. CDR1 and CDR2 (germline): SGHRS, YFSETQ. The length of the CDR3 is 16 residues. J lost 0 bases, V lost 0 bases, and 4 bases had no gene match. CDR3 bases: TGCGCCAGCAGCTTGGGACTAGCCTCGAGCACAGATACGCAGTATTTT. It specifies CASSLGLASSTDTQYF.

The chain is built from TRBV6-1 and TRBJ1-2, with D tentatively TRBD1 (5 bases). Germline values: CDR1 MNHNS, CDR2 SASEGT. Trimming took 5 bases from V and 4 from J, leaving 11 bases between them. The CDR3 length is 13 residues. CDR3 residues: CASSSRALYGYTF. The CDR3 DNA reads as TGTGCCAGCAGTAGCAGGGCCCTCTATGGCTACACCTTC.

The chain recombines TRBV27 with TRBJ2-7, with TRBD1 matching 11 bases. CDR3 length: 15 amino acids. Per the germline V gene, CDR1 is MNHEY and CDR2 is SMNVEV (reference sequence). V gave up 2 bases and J gave up 3 bases; unmatched junction bases: 3. The CDR3 bases are TGTGCCAGCAGTTTAAAAGGGACAGGGGGCTACGAGCAGTACTTC. Its protein product is CASSLKGTGGYEQYF.

This clone came up once. The chain combines TRBV11-2 with TRBJ2-7; 8 bases fit TRBD2. The CDR3 spans 15 residues. CDR1 is SGHAT and CDR2 is FQNNGV in the germline V gene. After removal of 0 bases from V and 1 base from J, the junction contained 2 bases not matched to a gene. DNA of the CDR3: TGTGCCAGCAGCTTAGAAGCGGGAGCGTCCTACGAGCAGTACTTC. Translating gives CASSLEAGASYEQYF. Filled out from reference TRBV11-2 and TRBJ2-7, the complete variable domain reads EAGVAQSPRYKIIEKRQSVAFWCNPISGHATLYWYQQILGQGPKLLIQFQNNGVVDDSQLPKDRFSAERLKGVDSTLKIQPAKLEDSAVYLCASSLEAGASYEQYFGPGTRLTVT.

This rearrangement joins TRBV5-1 to TRBJ2-1; 7 nucleotides agree with TRBD2. CDR1 and CDR2 from the germline V gene are SGHRS and YFSETQ. The CDR3 length is 14 residues. After removal of 0 bases from V and 4 bases from J, the junction contained 1 base not matched to a gene. CDR3 in DNA: TGCGCCAGCAGCTTGGGGGACTATTACAATGAGCAGTTCTTC. Its translation: CASSLGDYYNEQFF.

This clone was found once. The rearrangement joins TRBV6-5 to TRBJ2-1; 7 bases line up with TRBD1. Germline CDR1 and CDR2: MNHEY and SVGAGI. This CDR3 has 14 amino acids. After removal of 6 bases from V and 6 bases from J, the junction contained 8 bases not matched to a gene. CDR3 bases: TGTGCCAGCAGGAAACGACAGGGTCCCAATGAGCAGTTCTTC. This translates into CASRKRQGPNEQFF.